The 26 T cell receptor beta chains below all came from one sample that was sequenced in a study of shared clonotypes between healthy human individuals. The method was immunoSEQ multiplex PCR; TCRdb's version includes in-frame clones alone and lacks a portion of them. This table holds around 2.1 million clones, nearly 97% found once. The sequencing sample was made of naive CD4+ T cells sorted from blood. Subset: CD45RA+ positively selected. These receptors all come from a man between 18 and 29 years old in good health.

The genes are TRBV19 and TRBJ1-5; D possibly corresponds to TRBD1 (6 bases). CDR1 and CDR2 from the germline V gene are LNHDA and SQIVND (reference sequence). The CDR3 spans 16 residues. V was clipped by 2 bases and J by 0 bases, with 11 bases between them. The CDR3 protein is CASSIRAGDSNQPQHF. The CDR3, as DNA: TGTGCCAGTAGTATAAGGGCAGGGGATAGCAATCAGCCCCAGCATTTT.

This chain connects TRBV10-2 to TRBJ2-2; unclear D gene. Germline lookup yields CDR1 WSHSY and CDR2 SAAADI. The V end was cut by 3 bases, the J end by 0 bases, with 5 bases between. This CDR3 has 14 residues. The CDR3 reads CASSEFPNTGELFF. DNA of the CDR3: TGCGCCAGCAGTGAATTTCCGAACACCGGGGAGCTGTTTTTT.

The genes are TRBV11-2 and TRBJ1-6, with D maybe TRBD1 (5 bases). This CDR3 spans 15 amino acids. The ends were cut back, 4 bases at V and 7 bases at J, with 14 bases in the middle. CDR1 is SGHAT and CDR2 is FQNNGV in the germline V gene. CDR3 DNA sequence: TGTGCCAGCAGCTCCTTAGGGACGGACAATTCACCCCTCCACTTT. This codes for CASSSLGTDNSPLHF.

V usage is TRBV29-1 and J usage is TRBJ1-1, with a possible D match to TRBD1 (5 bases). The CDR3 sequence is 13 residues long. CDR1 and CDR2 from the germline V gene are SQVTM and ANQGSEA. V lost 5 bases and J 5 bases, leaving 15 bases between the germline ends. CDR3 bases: TGCAGCGTTTTAGGGGAAGACGGGACTGAAGCTTTCTTT. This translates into CSVLGEDGTEAFF.

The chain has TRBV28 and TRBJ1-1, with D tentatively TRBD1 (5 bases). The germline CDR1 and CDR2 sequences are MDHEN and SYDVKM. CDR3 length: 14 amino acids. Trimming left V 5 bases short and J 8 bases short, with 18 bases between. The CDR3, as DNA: TGTGCCAGCAGTCCCCCTAAGGGGAACCCCGAAGCTTTCTTT. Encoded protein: CASSPPKGNPEAFF.

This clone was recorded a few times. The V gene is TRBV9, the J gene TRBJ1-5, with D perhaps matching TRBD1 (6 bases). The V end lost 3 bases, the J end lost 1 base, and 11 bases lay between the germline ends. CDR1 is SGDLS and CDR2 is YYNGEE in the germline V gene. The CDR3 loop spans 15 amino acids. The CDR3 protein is CASSGLGGSNQPQHF. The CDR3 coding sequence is TGTGCCAGCAGCGGATTAGGGGGGAGCAATCAGCCCCAGCATTTT.

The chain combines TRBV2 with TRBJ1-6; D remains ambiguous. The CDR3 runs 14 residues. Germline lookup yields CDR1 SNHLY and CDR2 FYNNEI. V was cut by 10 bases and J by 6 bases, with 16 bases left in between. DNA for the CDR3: TGTGCCAACGGCGGCAGAGTCTTTAATTCACCCCTCCACTTT. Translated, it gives CANGGRVFNSPLHF.

The CDR3, as DNA: TGCGCCAGCAGCCAAGGTGGGGGAGTGCACGAGCAGTACTTC. It translates to CASSQGGGVHEQYF. This chain uses TRBV4-1 with TRBJ2-5; D could derive from TRBD1 or TRBD2 (5 bases each). TRBJ2-7 explains the end of the DNA better; the J call may be wrong. The CDR3 loop spans 14 amino acids. CDR1 and CDR2 from the germline V gene are MGHRA and YSYEKL.

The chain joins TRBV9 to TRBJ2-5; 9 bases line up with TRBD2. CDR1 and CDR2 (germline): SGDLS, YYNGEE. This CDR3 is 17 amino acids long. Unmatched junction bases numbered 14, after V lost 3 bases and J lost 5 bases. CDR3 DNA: TGTGCCAGCAGCGCCCGCGGGAGGGCCTTAGGTGTGGAGACCCAGTACTTC. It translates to CASSARGRALGVETQYF.

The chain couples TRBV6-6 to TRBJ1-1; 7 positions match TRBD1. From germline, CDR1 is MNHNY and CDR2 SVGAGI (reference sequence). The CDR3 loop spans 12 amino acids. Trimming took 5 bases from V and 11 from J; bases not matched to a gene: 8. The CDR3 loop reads CASSVSTGSAFF. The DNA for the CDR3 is TGTGCCAGCAGTGTTTCGACAGGGAGCGCTTTCTTT.

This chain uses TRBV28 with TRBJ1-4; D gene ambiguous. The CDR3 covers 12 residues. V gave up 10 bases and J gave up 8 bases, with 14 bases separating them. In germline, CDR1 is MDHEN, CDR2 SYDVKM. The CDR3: CAKSAALEKLFF. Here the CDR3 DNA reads TGTGCCAAAAGCGCAGCCTTGGAAAAACTGTTTTTT.

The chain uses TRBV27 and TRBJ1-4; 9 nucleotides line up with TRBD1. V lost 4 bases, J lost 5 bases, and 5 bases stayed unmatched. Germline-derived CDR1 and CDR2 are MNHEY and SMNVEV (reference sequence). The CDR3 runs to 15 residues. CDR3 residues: CASSYGDRDNEKLFF. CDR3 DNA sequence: TGTGCCAGCAGTTACGGGGACAGGGACAATGAAAAACTGTTTTTT.

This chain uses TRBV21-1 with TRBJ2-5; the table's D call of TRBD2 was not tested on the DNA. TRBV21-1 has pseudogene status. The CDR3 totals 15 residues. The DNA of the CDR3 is TGTGCCAGCCAGGACCCTGCGGGGGGTAAAGAGACCCAGTACTTC. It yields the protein CASQDPAGGKETQYF.

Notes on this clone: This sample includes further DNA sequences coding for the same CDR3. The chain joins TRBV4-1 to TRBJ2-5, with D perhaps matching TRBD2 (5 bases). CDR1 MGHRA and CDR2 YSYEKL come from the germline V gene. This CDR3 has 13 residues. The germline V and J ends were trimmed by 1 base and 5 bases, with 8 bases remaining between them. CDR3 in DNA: TGCGCCAGCAGCCAAGGGAGGCTGGAGACCCAGTACTTC. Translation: CASSQGRLETQYF.

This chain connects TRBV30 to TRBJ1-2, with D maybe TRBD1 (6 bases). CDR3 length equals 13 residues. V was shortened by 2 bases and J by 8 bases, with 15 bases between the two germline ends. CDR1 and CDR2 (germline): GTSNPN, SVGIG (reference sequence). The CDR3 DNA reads TGTGCCTGGAGTTCCAGGGGTACGGACGGCTACACCTTC. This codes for CAWSSRGTDGYTF. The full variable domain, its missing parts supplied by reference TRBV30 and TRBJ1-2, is SQTIHQWPATLVQPVGSPLSLECTVEGTSNPNLYWYRQAAGRGLQLLFYSVGIGQISSEVPQNLSASRPQDRQFILSSKKLLLSDSGFYLCAWSSRGTDGYTFGSGTRLTVV.

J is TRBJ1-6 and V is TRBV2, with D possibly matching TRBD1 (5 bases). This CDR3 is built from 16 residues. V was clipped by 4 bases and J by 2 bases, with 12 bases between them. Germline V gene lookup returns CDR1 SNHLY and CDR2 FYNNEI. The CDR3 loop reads CASSGEQATYNSPLHF. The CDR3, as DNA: TGTGCCAGCAGTGGGGAACAGGCGACCTATAATTCACCCCTCCACTTT.

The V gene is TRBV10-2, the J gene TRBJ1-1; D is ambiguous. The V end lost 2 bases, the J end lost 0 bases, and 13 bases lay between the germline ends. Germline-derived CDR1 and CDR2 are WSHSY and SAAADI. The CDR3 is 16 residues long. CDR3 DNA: TGCGCCAGCAGTGAGCTCGGGGTTCTCGTGAACACTGAAGCTTTCTTT. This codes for CASSELGVLVNTEAFF.

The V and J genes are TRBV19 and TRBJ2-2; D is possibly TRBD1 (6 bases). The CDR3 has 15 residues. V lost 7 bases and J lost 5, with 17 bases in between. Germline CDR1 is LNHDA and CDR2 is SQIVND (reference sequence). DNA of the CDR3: TGTGCCAGTATTGGGGGACAACTAGGGACCGGGGAGCTGTTTTTT. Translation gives CASIGGQLGTGELFF.

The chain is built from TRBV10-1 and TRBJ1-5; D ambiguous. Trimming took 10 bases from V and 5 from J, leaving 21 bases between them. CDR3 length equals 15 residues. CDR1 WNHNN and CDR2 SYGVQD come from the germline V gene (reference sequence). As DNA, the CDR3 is TGCGCCACCGCCTGGGTTAGTTCCCCGTATCAGCCCCAGCATTTT. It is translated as CATAWVSSPYQPQHF.

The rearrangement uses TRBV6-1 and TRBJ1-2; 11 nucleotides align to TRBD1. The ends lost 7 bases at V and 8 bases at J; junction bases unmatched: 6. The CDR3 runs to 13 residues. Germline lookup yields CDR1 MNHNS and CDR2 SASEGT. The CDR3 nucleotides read TGTGCCAGCAATGGACAGGGGGCGCGGGGCTACACCTTC. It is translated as CASNGQGARGYTF.

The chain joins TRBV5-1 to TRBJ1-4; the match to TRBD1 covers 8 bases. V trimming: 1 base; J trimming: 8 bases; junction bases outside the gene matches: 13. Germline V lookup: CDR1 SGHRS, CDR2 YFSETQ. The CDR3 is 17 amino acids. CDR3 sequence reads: CASSLLGGDRGGEKLFF. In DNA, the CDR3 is TGCGCCAGCAGCTTGTTGGGGGGTGACAGGGGAGGAGAAAAACTGTTTTTT.

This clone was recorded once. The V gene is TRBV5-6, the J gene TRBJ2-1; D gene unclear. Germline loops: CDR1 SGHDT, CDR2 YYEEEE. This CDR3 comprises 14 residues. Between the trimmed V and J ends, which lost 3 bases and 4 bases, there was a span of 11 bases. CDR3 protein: CASSSTNLYNEQFF. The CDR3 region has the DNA TGTGCCAGCAGCTCGACAAATCTGTACAATGAGCAGTTCTTC.

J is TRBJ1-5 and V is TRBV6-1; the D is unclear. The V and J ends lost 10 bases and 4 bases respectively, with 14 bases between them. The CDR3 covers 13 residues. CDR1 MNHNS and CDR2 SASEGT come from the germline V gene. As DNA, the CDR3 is TGTGCCATCACAGCTGGTCTGAATCAGCCCCAGCATTTT. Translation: CAITAGLNQPQHF.

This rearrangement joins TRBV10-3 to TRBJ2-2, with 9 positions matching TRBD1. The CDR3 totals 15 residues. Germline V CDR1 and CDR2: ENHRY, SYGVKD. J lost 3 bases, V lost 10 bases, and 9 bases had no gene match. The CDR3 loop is CATGQGRGDTGELFF. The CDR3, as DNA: TGTGCCACCGGACAGGGGCGCGGCGACACCGGGGAGCTGTTTTTT.

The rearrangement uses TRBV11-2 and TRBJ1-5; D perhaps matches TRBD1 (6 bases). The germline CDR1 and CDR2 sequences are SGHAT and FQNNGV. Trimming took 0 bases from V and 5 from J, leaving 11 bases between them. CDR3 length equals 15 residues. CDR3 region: CASSLEQGPYQPQHF. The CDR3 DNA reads TGTGCCAGCAGCTTAGAACAGGGCCCATATCAGCCCCAGCATTTT. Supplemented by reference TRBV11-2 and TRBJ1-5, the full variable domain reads EAGVAQSPRYKIIEKRQSVAFWCNPISGHATLYWYQQILGQGPKLLIQFQNNGVVDDSQLPKDRFSAERLKGVDSTLKIQPAKLEDSAVYLCASSLEQGPYQPQHFGDGTRLSIL.

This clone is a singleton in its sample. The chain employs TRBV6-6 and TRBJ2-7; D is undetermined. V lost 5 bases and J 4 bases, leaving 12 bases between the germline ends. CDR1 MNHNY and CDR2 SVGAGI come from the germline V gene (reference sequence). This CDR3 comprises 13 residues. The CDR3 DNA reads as TGTGCCAGCAGTCTTTACGTGGGTTACGAGCAGTACTTC. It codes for CASSLYVGYEQYF.